Sequencing of this T cell receptor (beta chain) was carried out in a study of blood T cell repertoires in COVID-19. Study at large: Spain, Italy and the United States supplied samples that represented acute and convalescent COVID-19. Sources were T cells, B-cell-depleted T cells, or PBMCs; the material itself was cDNA or gDNA.

The CDR3 runs to 15 residues. With 5 bases clipped from V and 2 bases from J, the junction kept 6 bases outside the gene matches. Germline-derived CDR1 and CDR2 are SGHNT and YENEEA. The authors' processing: Reference gene primer amplification yielded estimated nucleated cell counts. The table came from immunoSEQ multiplex PCR; TCRdb's copy has only in-frame clones and leaves some out. V, J and clone size are those of that table, while D and trimming were read from the DNA. Of about 250,000 clones in the sample, 86% were seen once. During active infection, Seattle patients enrolled and were then monitored through disease.

The clonotype was recovered from a woman of 80 years or more with COVID-19, enrolled during active disease. The chain uses TRBV11-3 and TRBJ2-3; TRBD1 agrees at 8 bases. The sample was peripheral blood. CDR3 in amino acids: CASSDRTGNTDTQYF. CDR3 DNA: TGTGCCAGCAGCGATCGGACAGGGAACACAGATACGCAGTATTTT. The entire variable domain, with the rest obtained from reference TRBV11-3 and TRBJ2-3, is as follows: EAGVVQSPRYKIIEKKQPVAFWCNPISGHNTLYWYLQNLGQGPELLIRYENEEAVDDSQLPKDRFSAERLKGVDSTLKIQPAELGDSAVYLCASSDRTGNTDTQYFGPGTRLTVL.